The 4 T cell receptor beta chains listed next were all sequenced from one sample in a study of T cell responses to AZD1222 COVID-19 vaccine. Sequenced by immunoSEQ multiplex PCR; TCRdb stores in-frame clones only, minus some. This sample has about 100,000 clones, with roughly 84% found just once. The sequences come from peripheral blood, collected on day 0 of AZD1222 vaccination. The receptors were gathered from an adult in good health.

The chain carries TRBV2 and TRBJ1-2; D is undetermined. Between the trimmed V and J ends, which lost 9 bases and 2 bases, there was a span of 13 bases. The CDR3 consists of 13 residues. Per germline, CDR1 SNHLY and CDR2 FYNNEI. The CDR3 spells CARGGRTNYGYTF. The CDR3 DNA reads TGTGCCAGAGGAGGACGGACGAACTATGGCTACACCTTC.

The rearrangement joins TRBV11-2 to TRBJ1-5; D unclear. Germline loops: CDR1 SGHAT, CDR2 FQNNGV. This CDR3 contains 14 residues. The V gene lost 3 bases and the J gene lost 3 bases, with 9 bases spanning the gap. CDR3 protein: CASSLESSNQPQHF. CDR3 nucleotides: TGTGCCAGCAGCTTGGAGAGTTCCAATCAGCCCCAGCATTTT.

V and J are TRBV4-3 and TRBJ2-6, with a weak D call TRBD2 (7 bases). Trimming took off 2 bases at V and 0 bases at J, with 14 bases between the two ends. The CDR3 has 18 residues. Per germline, CDR1 LGHNA and CDR2 YSLEER. CDR3 in amino acids: CASSQRGGVNSGANVLTF. In DNA, the CDR3 is TGCGCCAGCAGCCAAAGAGGGGGGGTGAACTCTGGGGCCAACGTCCTGACTTTC.

This chain links TRBV12-3 or TRBV12-4 with TRBJ1-2; tentative D call: TRBD1 (6 bases). Trimming cost V 4 bases and J 4 bases, with 10 bases left between them. This CDR3 comprises 13 residues. CDR3 bases: TGTGCCAGCAGTTCGGGGACACCCTATGGCTACACCTTC. This codes for CASSSGTPYGYTF.